Below, one T cell receptor (beta chain) is given with its context. These data are taken from a study of control samples from healthy donors and cancer patients. Sequenced by immunoSEQ multiplex PCR; TCRdb stores in-frame clones only, minus some. The data show about 140,000 clones, 80% to 95% seen once. Trimming cost V 3 bases and J 4 bases, with 12 bases left between them. This CDR3 is built from 14 residues. CDR1 is SEHNR and CDR2 is FQNEAQ in the germline V gene (reference sequence). The chain couples TRBV7-9 to TRBJ1-1; D gene uncertain. Sequenced material: blood. The TCR comes from a young man in good health. The CDR3 protein is CASSFEGSATEAFF. The CDR3 nucleotides are TGTGCCAGCAGCTTTGAGGGCTCGGCCACTGAAGCTTTCTTT.